The rows below give T cell receptor beta chains drawn from one sample of a study of T cell clonotyping in hematopoietic cell transplantation. Clones were read by immunoSEQ multiplex PCR, and TCRdb kept only the in-frame ones, dropping some. The sample has 5,500 to 7,500 clones; 65% to 80% are singletons. Sequenced material: PBMCs, taken 100 days after allogeneic stem cell transplant. Receptors were obtained from a female patient between 30 and 39 years old who had an allogeneic stem cell transplant, so the T cells may come from the graft donor. Some clones in this sample may be carry-over from other donors' samples. Each CDR3 is given with its conserved first and last residue. Fields, in order: CDR3 length, clone size, D gene, J gene, V gene, CDR3 DNA, CDR3 protein. D genes are given only for firm matches. The size field is filled for only some rows; it gives once, few, many or a size class.

CDR3 length: 19
clone size: NA
D gene: TRBD1
J gene: TRBJ1-2
V gene: TRBV6-1
CDR3 DNA: TGTGCCAGCAGTGTTACCCTCTTGGGACAGGGGGCTAATCCTCATGGCTACACCTTC
CDR3 protein: CASSVTLLGQGANPHGYTF

CDR3 length: 13
clone size: NA
D gene: NA
J gene: TRBJ1-2
V gene: TRBV4-2
CDR3 DNA: TGTGCCAGCAGCCTCAGGGGAGACGATGGCTACACCTTC
CDR3 protein: CASSLRGDDGYTF

CDR3 length: 13
clone size: NA
D gene: NA
J gene: TRBJ1-2
V gene: TRBV5-6
CDR3 DNA: TGTGCCAGCAGCTTGACAGGCCTCTATGGCTACACCTTC
CDR3 protein: CASSLTGLYGYTF

CDR3 length: 13
clone size: NA
D gene: NA
J gene: TRBJ1-5
V gene: TRBV2
CDR3 DNA: TGTGCCAGCAGTGAAGAAGGGATTCAGCCCCAGCATTTT
CDR3 protein: CASSEEGIQPQHF

CDR3 length: 11
clone size: NA
D gene: NA
J gene: TRBJ2-7
V gene: TRBV14
CDR3 DNA: TGTGCCAGCACCGCGCCCGCCGAGCAGTACTTC
CDR3 protein: CASTAPAEQYF

CDR3 length: 16
clone size: NA
D gene: NA
J gene: TRBJ1-1
V gene: TRBV7-2
CDR3 DNA: TGTGCCAGCAGCTTAGCGCCCGGGAACATGAACACTGAAGCTTTCTTT
CDR3 protein: CASSLAPGNMNTEAFF

CDR3 length: 15
clone size: few
D gene: NA
J gene: TRBJ2-7
V gene: TRBV5-1
CDR3 DNA: TGCGCCAGCAGCTTTAGGGCGGGGTTCTCCTACGAGCAGTACTTC
CDR3 protein: CASSFRAGFSYEQYF

CDR3 length: 11
clone size: NA
D gene: NA
J gene: TRBJ2-7
V gene: TRBV29-1
CDR3 DNA: TGCAGCGTTGGGGGATACTACGAGCAGTACTTC
CDR3 protein: CSVGGYYEQYF

CDR3 length: 12
clone size: NA
D gene: NA
J gene: TRBJ1-6
V gene: TRBV25-1
CDR3 DNA: TGTGCCACCGCAGATGGGTTTGTCACCCTCCACTTT
CDR3 protein: CATADGFVTLHF

CDR3 length: 14
clone size: NA
D gene: NA
J gene: TRBJ1-1
V gene: TRBV4-1
CDR3 DNA: TGTGCCAGCAGCCAAGCCGGGGGGCGAGATGAAGCTTTCTTT
CDR3 protein: CASSQAGGRDEAFF

CDR3 length: 13
clone size: NA
D gene: NA
J gene: TRBJ1-1
V gene: TRBV27
CDR3 DNA: TGTGCCAGCAGTTTACCTCTGGGGGGAGAAGCTTTCTTT
CDR3 protein: CASSLPLGGEAFF

CDR3 length: 13
clone size: NA
D gene: TRBD1
J gene: TRBJ1-1
V gene: TRBV10-3
CDR3 DNA: TGTGCCATCAGTGAGGACAGGGTAATGGGAGCTTTCTTT
CDR3 protein: CAISEDRVMGAFF

CDR3 length: 11
clone size: NA
D gene: NA
J gene: TRBJ2-3
V gene: TRBV9
CDR3 DNA: TGTGCCAGCAGCGTAGGAGATACGCAGTATTTT
CDR3 protein: CASSVGDTQYF

CDR3 length: 12
clone size: few
D gene: NA
J gene: TRBJ2-2
V gene: TRBV10-2
CDR3 DNA: TGCGCCAGCAGTAGGGGGGCCGGGGAGCTGTTTTTT
CDR3 protein: CASSRGAGELFF

CDR3 length: 17
clone size: NA
D gene: NA
J gene: TRBJ2-5
V gene: TRBV21-1
CDR3 DNA: TGTGCCAGCAGCAAATGGAGGAAGGGGGGGGCACAAGAGACCCAGTACTTC
CDR3 protein: CASSKWRKGGAQETQYF

CDR3 length: 15
clone size: NA
D gene: TRBD1
J gene: TRBJ2-7
V gene: TRBV9
CDR3 DNA: TGTGCCAGCAGCGTAGGTGTGACAGGGTCTTACGAGCAGTACTTC
CDR3 protein: CASSVGVTGSYEQYF

CDR3 length: 14
clone size: NA
D gene: NA
J gene: TRBJ1-6
V gene: TRBV6-5
CDR3 DNA: TGTGCCAGCTCCCACCAGGGAAATAATTCACCCCTCCACTTT
CDR3 protein: CASSHQGNNSPLHF

CDR3 length: 16
clone size: NA
D gene: NA
J gene: TRBJ1-1
V gene: TRBV4-2
CDR3 DNA: TGTGCCAGCAGCCTTCGATCGCAGGGTGCTCCCACTGAAGCTTTCTTT
CDR3 protein: CASSLRSQGAPTEAFF

CDR3 length: 14
clone size: NA
D gene: NA
J gene: TRBJ1-3
V gene: TRBV14
CDR3 DNA: TGTGCCAGCAGCCCGGGGGGTGCGGGAAACACCATATATTTT
CDR3 protein: CASSPGGAGNTIYF

CDR3 length: 20
clone size: NA
D gene: TRBD2
J gene: TRBJ2-2
V gene: TRBV27
CDR3 DNA: TGTGCCAGCAGTCCTACAACTACCCGGACTAGCGGGGCGGTCACCGGGGAGCTGTTTTTT
CDR3 protein: CASSPTTTRTSGAVTGELFF

CDR3 length: 15
clone size: NA
D gene: TRBD2
J gene: TRBJ2-3
V gene: TRBV7-3
CDR3 DNA: TGTGCCAGCAGCCGTAGCGGGGCCTTCACAGATACGCAGTATTTT
CDR3 protein: CASSRSGAFTDTQYF

CDR3 length: 14
clone size: NA
D gene: TRBD2
J gene: TRBJ2-7
V gene: TRBV28
CDR3 DNA: TGTGCCAGCAGCGGCGGGGGGATTCCCTACGAGCAGTACTTC
CDR3 protein: CASSGGGIPYEQYF

CDR3 length: 15
clone size: NA
D gene: NA
J gene: TRBJ1-6
V gene: TRBV5-1
CDR3 DNA: TGCGCCAGCAGCGAGGGGAACCGGGCACAGTCACCCCTCCACTTT
CDR3 protein: CASSEGNRAQSPLHF

CDR3 length: 15
clone size: once
D gene: NA
J gene: TRBJ2-7
V gene: TRBV7-3
CDR3 DNA: TGTGCCAGCAGCTTGTGGCGGCGAGACTCCTACGAGCAGTACTTC
CDR3 protein: CASSLWRRDSYEQYF

CDR3 length: 12
clone size: few
D gene: NA
J gene: TRBJ2-3
V gene: TRBV5-6
CDR3 DNA: TGTGCCAGCAGCTTGGCGGGAGATACGCAGTATTTT
CDR3 protein: CASSLAGDTQYF

CDR3 length: 11
clone size: NA
D gene: NA
J gene: TRBJ2-2
V gene: TRBV7-2
CDR3 DNA: TGTGCCAGCGGGGGCACCGGGGAGCTGTTTTTT
CDR3 protein: CASGGTGELFF

CDR3 length: 14
clone size: NA
D gene: TRBD1
J gene: TRBJ1-2
V gene: TRBV14
CDR3 DNA: TGTGCCAGCAGCCAAGCGACAGGGATAGAGGGCTACACCTTC
CDR3 protein: CASSQATGIEGYTF

CDR3 length: 11
clone size: NA
D gene: NA
J gene: TRBJ2-7
V gene: TRBV25-1
CDR3 DNA: TGTGCCAGCAGTCCCGACGCCGAGCAGTACTTC
CDR3 protein: CASSPDAEQYF

CDR3 length: 15
clone size: NA
D gene: NA
J gene: TRBJ1-3
V gene: TRBV10-3
CDR3 DNA: TGTGCCATCAGACGATTAACTGGAGCCGGAAACACCATATATTTT
CDR3 protein: CAIRRLTGAGNTIYF

CDR3 length: 13
clone size: NA
D gene: NA
J gene: TRBJ2-3
V gene: TRBV18
CDR3 DNA: TGTGCCAGCTCCCTGGTGTCGGGAGATACGCAGTATTTT
CDR3 protein: CASSLVSGDTQYF

CDR3 length: 13
clone size: once
D gene: NA
J gene: TRBJ1-2
V gene: TRBV5-4
CDR3 DNA: TGCGCCAGCAGCCCGACGGCTTACTATGGCTACACCTTC
CDR3 protein: CASSPTAYYGYTF

CDR3 length: 15
clone size: once
D gene: NA
J gene: TRBJ2-7
V gene: TRBV7-6
CDR3 DNA: TGTGCCAGCAGCCCCGCCGGGCAGGGCTCGTACGAGCAGTACTTC
CDR3 protein: CASSPAGQGSYEQYF

CDR3 length: 14
clone size: NA
D gene: NA
J gene: TRBJ2-5
V gene: TRBV5-1
CDR3 DNA: TGCGCCAGCAGCTCGACAGTTTCTGGGGAGACCCAGTACTTC
CDR3 protein: CASSSTVSGETQYF

CDR3 length: 14
clone size: once
D gene: NA
J gene: TRBJ1-1
V gene: TRBV19
CDR3 DNA: TGTGCCAGTAGTCATCCAGGGATAAACACTGAAGCTTTCTTT
CDR3 protein: CASSHPGINTEAFF

CDR3 length: 16
clone size: NA
D gene: NA
J gene: TRBJ1-1
V gene: TRBV19
CDR3 DNA: TGTGCCAGTAGTATTCCTGACAGGCCATTGAACACTGAAGCTTTCTTT
CDR3 protein: CASSIPDRPLNTEAFF

CDR3 length: 15
clone size: NA
D gene: TRBD1
J gene: TRBJ2-7
V gene: TRBV13
CDR3 DNA: TGTGCCAGCAGCCGGGGGACAGGGGGCGCGTGGGAGCAGTACTTC
CDR3 protein: CASSRGTGGAWEQYF